The clone carrying this TCR beta chain was observed a handful of times. Its antigen remains unidentified. The sample originates from a study of shared clonotypes between healthy human individuals. Regarding the study as a whole: The generation probabilities recorded for non-shared clonotypes fell below those of clonotypes shared by all four donors.

CD45RO-negative cells were positively selected for CCR7, leaving out terminally differentiated effector memory CD45RA+ cells. TCRdb's copy holds only in-frame clones and misses some; the assay was immunoSEQ multiplex PCR. The sample shows fewer than 800,000 clones, 92% of them seen only once. The CDR3 has 14 amino acids. The germline gives CDR1 SGHVS, CDR2 FNYEAQ. The junction had 2 bases not matched to a gene; V was cut back by 3 bases and J by 0 bases. The chain combines TRBV7-6 with TRBJ2-7, with TRBD2 matching 7 bases. The sample taken for sequencing was naive CD8+ T cells sorted from blood. This receptor was identified in a young man in good health. CDR3 in amino acids: CASSFRTSSYEQYF. In DNA form, the CDR3 reads TGTGCCAGCAGCTTTAGGACTAGCTCCTACGAGCAGTACTTC. The full variable domain, rest sourced from reference TRBV7-6 and TRBJ2-7, is GAGVSQSPRYKVTKRGQDVALRCDPISGHVSLYWYRQALGQGPEFLTYFNYEAQQDKSGLPNDRFSAERPEGSISTLTIQRTEQRDSAMYRCASSFRTSSYEQYFGPGTRLTVT.